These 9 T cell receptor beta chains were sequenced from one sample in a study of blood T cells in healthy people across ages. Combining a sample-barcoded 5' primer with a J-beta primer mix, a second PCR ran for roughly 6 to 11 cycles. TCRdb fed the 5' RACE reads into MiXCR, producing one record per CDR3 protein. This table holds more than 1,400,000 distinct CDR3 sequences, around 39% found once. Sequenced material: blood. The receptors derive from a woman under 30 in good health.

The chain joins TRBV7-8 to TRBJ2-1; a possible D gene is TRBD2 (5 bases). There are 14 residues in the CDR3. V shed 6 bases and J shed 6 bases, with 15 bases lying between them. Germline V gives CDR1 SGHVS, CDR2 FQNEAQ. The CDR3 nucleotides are TGTGCCAGCAGTGTGACGGAGGCAGGCAATGAGCAGTTCTTC. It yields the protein CASSVTEAGNEQFF.

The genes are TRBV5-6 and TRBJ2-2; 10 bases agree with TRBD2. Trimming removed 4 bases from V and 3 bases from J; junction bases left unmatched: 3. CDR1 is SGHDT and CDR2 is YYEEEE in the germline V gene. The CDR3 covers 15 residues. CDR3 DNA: TGTGCCAGCAGCCTAGCGGGAGTGGACACCGGGGAGCTGTTTTTT. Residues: CASSLAGVDTGELFF.

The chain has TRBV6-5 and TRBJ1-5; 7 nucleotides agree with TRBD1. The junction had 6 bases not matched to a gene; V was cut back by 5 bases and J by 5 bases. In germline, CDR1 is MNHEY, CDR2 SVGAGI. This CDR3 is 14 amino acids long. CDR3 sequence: CASSRLTGDQPQHF. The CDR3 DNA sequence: TGTGCCAGCAGTCGTCTAACAGGGGATCAGCCCCAGCATTTT.

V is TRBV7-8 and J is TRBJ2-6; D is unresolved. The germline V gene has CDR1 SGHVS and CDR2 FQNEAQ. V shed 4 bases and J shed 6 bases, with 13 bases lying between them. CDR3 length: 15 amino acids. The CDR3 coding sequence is TGTGCCAGCAGCTCCCAGATCTCGGAGGCCAACGTCCTGACTTTC. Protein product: CASSSQISEANVLTF.

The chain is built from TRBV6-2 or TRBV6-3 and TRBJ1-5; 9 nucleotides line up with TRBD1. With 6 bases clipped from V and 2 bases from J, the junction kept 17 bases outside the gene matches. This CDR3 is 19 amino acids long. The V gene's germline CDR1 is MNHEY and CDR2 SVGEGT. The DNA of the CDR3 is TGTGCCAGCAGAAAACACCGGGACAGGGCCTTCGATGGCAATCAGCCCCAGCATTTT. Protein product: CASRKHRDRAFDGNQPQHF.

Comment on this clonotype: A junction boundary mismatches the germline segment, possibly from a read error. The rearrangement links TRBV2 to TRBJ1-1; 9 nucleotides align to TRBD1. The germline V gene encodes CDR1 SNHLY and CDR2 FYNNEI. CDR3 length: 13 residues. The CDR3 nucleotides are TGTGCCAGCTGTGGACAGGGGCCCACTGAACCTTTCTTT. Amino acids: CASCGQGPTEPFF.

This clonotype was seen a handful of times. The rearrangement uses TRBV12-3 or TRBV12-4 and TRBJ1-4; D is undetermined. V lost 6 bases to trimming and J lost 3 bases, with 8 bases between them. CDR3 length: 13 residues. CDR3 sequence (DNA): TGTGCCAGCAGCTGGGCCGCTAATGAAAAACTGTTTTTT. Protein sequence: CASSWAANEKLFF.

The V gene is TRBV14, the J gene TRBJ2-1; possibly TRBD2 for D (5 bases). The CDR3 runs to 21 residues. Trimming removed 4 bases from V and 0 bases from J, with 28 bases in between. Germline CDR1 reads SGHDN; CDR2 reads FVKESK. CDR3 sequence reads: CASSRQSLASTYLSSYNEQFF. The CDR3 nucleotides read TGTGCCAGCAGCCGCCAGTCCCTCGCTAGCACCTATCTGAGCTCCTACAATGAGCAGTTCTTC.

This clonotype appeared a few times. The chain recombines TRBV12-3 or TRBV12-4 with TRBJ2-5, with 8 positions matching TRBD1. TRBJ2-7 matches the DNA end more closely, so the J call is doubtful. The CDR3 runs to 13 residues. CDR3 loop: CASSLGGTGEQYF. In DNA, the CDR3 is TGTGCCAGCAGTCTAGGGGGGACAGGCGAGCAGTACTTC.